This entry describes one T cell receptor (beta chain). In the original workflow: The authors estimated nucleated cell counts from reference gene primer amplification. Sequencing used immunoSEQ multiplex PCR; TCRdb keeps in-frame clones, though not all of them. That table supplies the V and J calls and clone size; D and trimming were determined from the DNA. The sample holds about 190,000 clones, roughly 82% seen once. The sample comes from a study of blood T cell repertoires in COVID-19. Study as a whole: Samples of COVID-19 (acute and convalescent) were obtained from the United States, Italy and Spain. The cDNA or gDNA used as material had been derived from T cells, B-cell-depleted T cells, or PBMCs.

Germline lookup yields CDR1 KGHSH and CDR2 LQKENI. The CDR3 runs to 15 residues. The V end lost 3 bases, the J end lost 2 bases, and 10 bases lay between the germline ends. Across about 22 US areas, participants ranged in age from roughly 18 to 95 years. Sequencing was done on a sample of PBMCs or T cells enriched from blood (not recorded which). This clonotype was obtained from a woman in her 30s who had recovered from COVID-19. The rearrangement joins TRBV18 to TRBJ2-2; tentatively, D is TRBD1 (6 bases). CDR3 amino acids: CASSPSGTNTGELFF. CDR3 DNA: TGTGCCAGCTCACCGTCGGGGACAAACACCGGGGAGCTGTTTTTT. The variable domain in full, completed from reference TRBV18 and TRBJ2-2, reads NAGVMQNPRHLVRRRGQEARLRCSPMKGHSHVYWYRQLPEEGLKFMVYLQKENIIDESGMPKERFSAEFPKEGPSILRIQQVVRGDSAAYFCASSPSGTNTGELFFGEGSRLTVL.